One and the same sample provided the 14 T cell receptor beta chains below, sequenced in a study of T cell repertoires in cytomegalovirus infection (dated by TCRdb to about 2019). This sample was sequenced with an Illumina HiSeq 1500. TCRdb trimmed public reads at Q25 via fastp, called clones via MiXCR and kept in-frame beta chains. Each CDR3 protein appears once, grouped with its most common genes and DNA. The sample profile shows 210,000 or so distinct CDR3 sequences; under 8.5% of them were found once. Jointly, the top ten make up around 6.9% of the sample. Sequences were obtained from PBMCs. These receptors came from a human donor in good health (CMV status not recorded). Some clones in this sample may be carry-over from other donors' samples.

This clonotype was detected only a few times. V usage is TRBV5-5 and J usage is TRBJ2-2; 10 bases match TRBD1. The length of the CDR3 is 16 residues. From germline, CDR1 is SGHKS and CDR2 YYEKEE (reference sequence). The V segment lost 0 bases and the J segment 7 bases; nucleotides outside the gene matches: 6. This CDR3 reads CASSLAGQGVGGELFF. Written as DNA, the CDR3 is TGTGCCAGCAGCTTGGCCGGACAGGGGGTTGGCGGGGAGCTGTTTTTT.

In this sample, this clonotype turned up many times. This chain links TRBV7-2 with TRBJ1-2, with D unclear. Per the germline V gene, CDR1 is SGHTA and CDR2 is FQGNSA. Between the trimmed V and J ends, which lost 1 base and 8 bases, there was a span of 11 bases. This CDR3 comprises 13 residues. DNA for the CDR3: TGTGCCAGCAGCTTAGTACAGCGAGGAGGCTACACCTTC. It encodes CASSLVQRGGYTF. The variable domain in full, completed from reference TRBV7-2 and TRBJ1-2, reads GAGVSQSPSNKVTEKGKDVELRCDPISGHTALYWYRQSLGQGLEFLIYFQGNSAPDKSGLPSDRFSAERTGGSVSTLTIQRTQQEDSAVYLCASSLVQRGGYTFGSGTRLTVV.

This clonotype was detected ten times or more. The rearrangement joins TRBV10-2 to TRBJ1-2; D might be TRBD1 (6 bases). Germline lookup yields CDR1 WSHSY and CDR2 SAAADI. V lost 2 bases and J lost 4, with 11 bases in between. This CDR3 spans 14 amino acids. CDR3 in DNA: TGCGCCAGCAGTGAGGCAGGGGTCGTCTATGGCTACACCTTC. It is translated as CASSEAGVVYGYTF.

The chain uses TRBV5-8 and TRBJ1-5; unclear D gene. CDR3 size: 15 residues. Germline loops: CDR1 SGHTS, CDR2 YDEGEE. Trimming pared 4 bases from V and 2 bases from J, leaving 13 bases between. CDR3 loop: CASSTFMGGNQPQHF. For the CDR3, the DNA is TGTGCCAGCAGCACCTTCATGGGAGGCAATCAGCCCCAGCATTTT. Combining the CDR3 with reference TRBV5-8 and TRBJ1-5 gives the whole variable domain EAGVTQSPTHLIKTRGQQATLRCSPISGHTSVYWYQQALGLGLQFLLWYDEGEERNRGNFPPRFSGRQFPNYSSELNVNALELEDSALYLCASSTFMGGNQPQHFGDGTRLSIL.

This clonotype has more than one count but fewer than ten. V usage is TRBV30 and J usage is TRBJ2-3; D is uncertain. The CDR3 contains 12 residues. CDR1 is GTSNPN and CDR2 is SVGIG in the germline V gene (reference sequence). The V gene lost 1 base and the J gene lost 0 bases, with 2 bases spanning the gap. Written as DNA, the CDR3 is TGTGCCTGGAGTGGAAGCACAGATACGCAGTATTTT. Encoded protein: CAWSGSTDTQYF.

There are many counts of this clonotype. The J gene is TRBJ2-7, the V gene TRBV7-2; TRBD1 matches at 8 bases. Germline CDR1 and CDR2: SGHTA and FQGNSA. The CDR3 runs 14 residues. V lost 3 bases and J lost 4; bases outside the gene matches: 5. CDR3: CASSLTGDGYEQYF. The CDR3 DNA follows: TGTGCCAGCAGCTTGACAGGGGATGGATACGAGCAGTACTTC.

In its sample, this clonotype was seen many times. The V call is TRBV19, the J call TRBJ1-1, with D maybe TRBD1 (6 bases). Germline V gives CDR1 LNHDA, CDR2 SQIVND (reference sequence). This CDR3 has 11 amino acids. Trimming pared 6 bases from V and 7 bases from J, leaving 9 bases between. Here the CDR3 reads CASRRDIEAFF. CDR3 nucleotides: TGTGCCAGTAGGAGGGACATTGAAGCTTTCTTT.

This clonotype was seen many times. DNA of the CDR3: TGTGCCAGCAGCTGGGGCACTGAAGCTTTCTTT. Translating it yields CASSWGTEAFF. The chain has TRBV7-2 and TRBJ1-1, with unresolved D. In germline, CDR1 is SGHTA, CDR2 FQGNSA. The V and J ends lost 4 bases and 4 bases respectively, with 4 bases between them. This CDR3 is 11 amino acids long.

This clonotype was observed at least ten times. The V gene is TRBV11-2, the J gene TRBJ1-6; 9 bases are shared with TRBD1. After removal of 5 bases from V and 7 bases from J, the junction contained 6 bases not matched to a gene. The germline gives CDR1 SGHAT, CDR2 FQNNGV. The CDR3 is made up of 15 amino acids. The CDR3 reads CASSVRTGDNSPLHF. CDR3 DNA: TGTGCCAGCAGCGTCAGGACAGGGGACAATTCACCCCTCCACTTT.

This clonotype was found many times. As DNA, the CDR3 is TGTGCCAGCAGTTACATCTACTACGAGCAGTACTTC. It is translated as CASSYIYYEQYF. This chain joins TRBV6-2 or TRBV6-3 and TRBJ2-7, with D uncertain. The CDR3 contains 12 residues. Between the trimmed V and J ends, which lost 2 bases and 3 bases, there was a span of 5 bases. Germline V gives CDR1 MNHEY, CDR2 SVGEGT.

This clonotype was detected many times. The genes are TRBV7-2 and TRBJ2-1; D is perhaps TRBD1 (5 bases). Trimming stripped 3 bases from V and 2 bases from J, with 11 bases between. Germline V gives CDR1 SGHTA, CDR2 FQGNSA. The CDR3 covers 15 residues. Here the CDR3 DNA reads TGTGCCAGCAGCTTGCAGGGTTCAACCTACAATGAGCAGTTCTTC. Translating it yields CASSLQGSTYNEQFF. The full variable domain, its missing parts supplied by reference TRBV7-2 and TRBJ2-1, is GAGVSQSPSNKVTEKGKDVELRCDPISGHTALYWYRQSLGQGLEFLIYFQGNSAPDKSGLPSDRFSAERTGGSVSTLTIQRTQQEDSAVYLCASSLQGSTYNEQFFGPGTRLTVL.

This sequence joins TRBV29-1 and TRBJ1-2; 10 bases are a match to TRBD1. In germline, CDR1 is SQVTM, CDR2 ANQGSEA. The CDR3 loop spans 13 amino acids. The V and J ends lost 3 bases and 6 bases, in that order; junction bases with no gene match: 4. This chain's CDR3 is CSVDGQGVHGYTF. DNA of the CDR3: TGCAGCGTTGATGGACAGGGGGTCCATGGCTACACCTTC.

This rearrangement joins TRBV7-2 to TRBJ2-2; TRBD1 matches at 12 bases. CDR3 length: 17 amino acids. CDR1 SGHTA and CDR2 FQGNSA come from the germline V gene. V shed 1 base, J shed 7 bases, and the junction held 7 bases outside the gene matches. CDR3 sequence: CASSLVPGQGAGGELFF. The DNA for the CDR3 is TGTGCCAGCAGCTTAGTTCCGGGACAGGGGGCCGGCGGGGAGCTGTTTTTT.

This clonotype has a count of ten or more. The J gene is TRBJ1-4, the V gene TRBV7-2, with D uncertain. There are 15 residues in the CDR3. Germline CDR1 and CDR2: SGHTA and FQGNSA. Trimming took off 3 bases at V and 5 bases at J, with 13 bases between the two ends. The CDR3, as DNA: TGTGCCAGCAGCTTGACCTCCTCCCGAAATGAAAAACTGTTTTTT. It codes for CASSLTSSRNEKLFF.